Following are 2 T cell receptor beta chains from one sample sequenced in a study of T-cell reconstitution after alpha-beta-depleted transplantation in children. Unique molecular identifiers were incorporated when the TCRbeta library was constructed. Using its own MiXCR run on the PCR reads, TCRdb lists one record per CDR3 protein. The sample shows approximately 630,000 distinct CDR3 sequences, approximately 14% of them seen only once. Here the sequenced sample was PBMCs, taken before TCRalphabeta/CD19-depleted stem cell transplant. The receptors stem from a girl aged 2-15 years with congenital amegakaryocytic thrombocytopenia, due to receive a stem cell transplant.

A few counts support this clonotype. The chain links TRBV5-1 to TRBJ2-3; D is possibly TRBD2 (6 bases). Germline V gene data show CDR1 as SGHRS and CDR2 as YFSETQ. CDR3 length equals 16 residues. Trimming stripped 6 bases from V and 3 bases from J, with 20 bases between. The CDR3 DNA reads as TGCGCCAGCAATACTTCCCCGGGAGTCGGGACAGATACGCAGTATTTT. This codes for CASNTSPGVGTDTQYF.

This clonotype appeared once. A clone one base away is much larger, so this may be a read error. The CDR3 DNA reads TGTGCCAGCAGTCACCGGGGCCGCTACGAGCAGTACTTC. Residues: CASSHRGRYEQYF. The V gene is TRBV6-5, the J gene TRBJ2-7; D possibly uses TRBD1 or TRBD2 (5 bases each). Between the trimmed V and J ends, which lost 5 bases and 3 bases, there was a span of 11 bases. From germline, CDR1 is MNHEY and CDR2 SVGAGI. CDR3 length: 13 residues.